The rows below give T cell receptor beta chains drawn from one sample of a study of shared clonotypes between healthy human individuals. Clones were read by immunoSEQ multiplex PCR, and TCRdb kept only the in-frame ones, dropping some. This table holds approximately 740,000 clones, approximately 79% found once. The sequencing sample was made of memory CD4+ T cells sorted from blood. The receptors come from a woman aged 25 to 39 in good health. The CDR3 runs from the conserved cysteine through the conserved F or W. Each record gives: CDR3 length, clone size, D gene, J gene, V gene, CDR3 protein, CDR3 DNA. A D gene is named only where the DNA matches it firmly. Not all rows give a size; the values are once, few, many and, for expanded clones, a class.

CDR3 length: 14
clone size: -
D gene: -
J gene: TRBJ1-1
V gene: TRBV13
CDR3 protein: CASSRQQGSTEAFF
CDR3 DNA: TGTGCCAGCAGCCGCCAACAGGGATCCACTGAAGCTTTCTTT

CDR3 length: 13
clone size: -
D gene: TRBD2
J gene: TRBJ2-3
V gene: TRBV19
CDR3 protein: CASSGTSVDTQYF
CDR3 DNA: TGTGCCAGTAGTGGCACTAGCGTAGATACGCAGTATTTT

CDR3 length: 12
clone size: -
D gene: -
J gene: TRBJ2-7
V gene: TRBV5-1
CDR3 protein: CASSLYEYEQYF
CDR3 DNA: TGTGCCAGCAGCTTGTACGAATACGAGCAGTACTTC

CDR3 length: 16
clone size: -
D gene: -
J gene: TRBJ1-6
V gene: TRBV14
CDR3 protein: CASSQDDISYNSPLHF
CDR3 DNA: TGTGCCAGCAGCCAAGATGACATATCCTATAATTCACCCCTCCACTTT

CDR3 length: 15
clone size: -
D gene: -
J gene: TRBJ2-7
V gene: TRBV6-5
CDR3 protein: CASSYSRQRSGEQYF
CDR3 DNA: TGTGCCAGCAGTTACTCCCGACAGCGTTCGGGGGAGCAGTACTTC

CDR3 length: 15
clone size: -
D gene: -
J gene: TRBJ2-2
V gene: TRBV5-1
CDR3 protein: CASSLSLANTGELFF
CDR3 DNA: TGCGCCAGCAGCTTGTCGCTGGCGAACACCGGGGAGCTGTTTTTT

CDR3 length: 13
clone size: few
D gene: TRBD1
J gene: TRBJ2-7
V gene: TRBV10-2
CDR3 protein: CASRETGPYEQYF
CDR3 DNA: TGCGCCAGCAGGGAGACAGGGCCCTACGAGCAGTACTTC

CDR3 length: 16
clone size: few
D gene: TRBD1
J gene: TRBJ2-5
V gene: TRBV28
CDR3 protein: CASRWDRGSSRETQYF
CDR3 DNA: TGTGCCAGCAGGTGGGACAGGGGATCGTCTCGGGAGACCCAGTACTTC

CDR3 length: 11
clone size: -
D gene: -
J gene: TRBJ2-7
V gene: TRBV20-1
CDR3 protein: CSASLEYEQYF
CDR3 DNA: TGCAGTGCTAGTCTTGAATACGAGCAGTACTTC

CDR3 length: 17
clone size: -
D gene: TRBD1
J gene: TRBJ2-3
V gene: TRBV5-6
CDR3 protein: CASSADREVVSTDTQYF
CDR3 DNA: TGTGCCAGCAGCGCCGACAGGGAAGTTGTTTCGACAGATACGCAGTATTTT

CDR3 length: 14
clone size: -
D gene: TRBD2
J gene: TRBJ2-7
V gene: TRBV2
CDR3 protein: CASRGLAYSYEQYF
CDR3 DNA: TGTGCCAGCAGGGGACTAGCTTACTCCTACGAGCAGTACTTC

CDR3 length: 15
clone size: -
D gene: -
J gene: TRBJ2-2
V gene: TRBV30
CDR3 protein: CAWSVRGKGGGELFF
CDR3 DNA: TGTGCCTGGAGTGTACGGGGTAAGGGCGGCGGGGAGCTGTTTTTT

CDR3 length: 11
clone size: -
D gene: -
J gene: TRBJ2-1
V gene: TRBV29-1
CDR3 protein: CSARGYNEQFF
CDR3 DNA: TGCAGCGCCCGGGGATACAATGAGCAGTTCTTC

CDR3 length: 15
clone size: -
D gene: -
J gene: TRBJ2-1
V gene: TRBV9
CDR3 protein: CASSPLAGSYNEQFF
CDR3 DNA: TGTGCCAGCAGCCCATTGGCGGGCTCCTACAATGAGCAGTTCTTC

CDR3 length: 13
clone size: -
D gene: -
J gene: TRBJ2-1
V gene: TRBV11-2
CDR3 protein: CASNNRLVSEQFF
CDR3 DNA: TGTGCCAGCAACAACAGACTAGTCAGTGAGCAGTTCTTC

CDR3 length: 17
clone size: -
D gene: TRBD2
J gene: TRBJ2-7
V gene: TRBV6-1
CDR3 protein: CASSDLRQREGTYEQYF
CDR3 DNA: TGTGCCAGCAGTGACTTACGGCAGCGGGAGGGTACCTACGAGCAGTACTTC

CDR3 length: 11
clone size: -
D gene: -
J gene: TRBJ2-7
V gene: TRBV19
CDR3 protein: CASKLAYEQYF
CDR3 DNA: TGTGCCAGTAAGTTGGCCTACGAGCAGTACTTC

CDR3 length: 14
clone size: -
D gene: -
J gene: TRBJ2-7
V gene: TRBV11-1
CDR3 protein: CASSPLAAQGEQYF
CDR3 DNA: TGTGCCAGCAGCCCATTAGCAGCGCAGGGCGAGCAGTACTTC

CDR3 length: 15
clone size: -
D gene: TRBD2
J gene: TRBJ2-5
V gene: TRBV18
CDR3 protein: CASSPRGTSGETQYF
CDR3 DNA: TGTGCCAGCTCACCACGAGGGACTAGCGGGGAGACCCAGTACTTC

CDR3 length: 15
clone size: -
D gene: -
J gene: TRBJ1-1
V gene: TRBV6-1
CDR3 protein: CASRAAKGANTEAFF
CDR3 DNA: TGTGCCAGCAGAGCAGCCAAGGGAGCGAACACTGAAGCTTTCTTT

CDR3 length: 15
clone size: -
D gene: -
J gene: TRBJ2-3
V gene: TRBV25-1
CDR3 protein: CASSEKIIKTDTQYF
CDR3 DNA: TGTGCCAGCAGTGAAAAAATAATCAAGACAGATACGCAGTATTTT

CDR3 length: 14
clone size: -
D gene: -
J gene: TRBJ2-1
V gene: TRBV7-2
CDR3 protein: CASSPGLVYSEQFF
CDR3 DNA: TGTGCCAGCAGCCCTGGGCTAGTCTATTCCGAGCAGTTCTTC

CDR3 length: 14
clone size: -
D gene: TRBD2
J gene: TRBJ2-3
V gene: TRBV2
CDR3 protein: CASSVSGTVDTQYF
CDR3 DNA: TGTGCCAGCAGTGTTAGCGGGACTGTCGATACGCAGTATTTT

CDR3 length: 16
clone size: -
D gene: TRBD1
J gene: TRBJ1-3
V gene: TRBV4-1
CDR3 protein: CASSQGPGTAGNTIYF
CDR3 DNA: TGCGCCAGCAGCCAAGGCCCCGGGACAGCTGGAAACACCATATATTTT

CDR3 length: 13
clone size: once
D gene: -
J gene: TRBJ1-1
V gene: TRBV28
CDR3 protein: CASSSFVNTEAFF
CDR3 DNA: TGTGCCAGCAGTTCGTTTGTCAACACTGAAGCTTTCTTT

CDR3 length: 14
clone size: -
D gene: -
J gene: TRBJ1-1
V gene: TRBV5-5
CDR3 protein: CASSWEQGSAEAFF
CDR3 DNA: TGTGCCAGCAGCTGGGAACAGGGATCGGCTGAAGCTTTCTTT

CDR3 length: 15
clone size: once
D gene: TRBD1
J gene: TRBJ1-4
V gene: TRBV6-1
CDR3 protein: CASSLMGQWGEKLFF
CDR3 DNA: TGTGCCAGCAGTTTAATGGGACAGTGGGGTGAAAAACTGTTTTTT

CDR3 length: 17
clone size: -
D gene: TRBD2
J gene: TRBJ2-3
V gene: TRBV4-2
CDR3 protein: CASSQALAGTLGDTQYF
CDR3 DNA: TGTGCCAGCAGCCAAGCACTAGCGGGAACCCTTGGAGATACGCAGTATTTT

CDR3 length: 15
clone size: -
D gene: TRBD1
J gene: TRBJ1-1
V gene: TRBV11-2
CDR3 protein: CASSLSSRGTTEAFF
CDR3 DNA: TGTGCCAGCAGCTTAAGTTCCAGGGGGACCACTGAAGCTTTCTTT

CDR3 length: 12
clone size: -
D gene: -
J gene: TRBJ2-3
V gene: TRBV11-2
CDR3 protein: CASSSRTDTQYF
CDR3 DNA: TGTGCCAGCAGCTCTCGCACAGATACGCAGTATTTT

CDR3 length: 13
clone size: -
D gene: -
J gene: TRBJ1-4
V gene: TRBV28
CDR3 protein: CASSLGPYEKLFF
CDR3 DNA: TGTGCCAGCAGTTTAGGGCCATATGAAAAACTGTTTTTT

CDR3 length: 14
clone size: many
D gene: TRBD2
J gene: TRBJ2-1
V gene: TRBV2
CDR3 protein: CASSRLASYNEQFF
CDR3 DNA: TGTGCCAGCAGTCGACTAGCGTCCTACAATGAGCAGTTCTTC

CDR3 length: 13
clone size: -
D gene: TRBD2
J gene: TRBJ2-1
V gene: TRBV7-2
CDR3 protein: CASSLESGREQFF
CDR3 DNA: TGTGCCAGCAGCTTAGAAAGCGGGAGGGAGCAGTTCTTC

CDR3 length: 13
clone size: -
D gene: TRBD1
J gene: TRBJ2-2
V gene: TRBV30
CDR3 protein: CAWSTGVTGELFF
CDR3 DNA: TGTGCCTGGAGCACAGGGGTAACCGGGGAGCTGTTTTTT

CDR3 length: 14
clone size: -
D gene: -
J gene: TRBJ1-1
V gene: TRBV4-2
CDR3 protein: CASSQDRRGSEAFF
CDR3 DNA: TGTGCCAGCAGCCAAGATCGTCGGGGTTCTGAAGCTTTCTTT

CDR3 length: 14
clone size: -
D gene: -
J gene: TRBJ2-7
V gene: TRBV30
CDR3 protein: CAWSVLETSYEQYF
CDR3 DNA: TGTGCCTGGAGTGTACTGGAGACAAGCTACGAGCAGTACTTC

CDR3 length: 13
clone size: many
D gene: TRBD1
J gene: TRBJ2-7
V gene: TRBV5-6
CDR3 protein: CASARDRANEQYF
CDR3 DNA: TGTGCCAGTGCCCGGGACAGGGCCAACGAGCAGTACTTC

CDR3 length: 17
clone size: -
D gene: -
J gene: TRBJ2-1
V gene: TRBV4-1
CDR3 protein: CASSQDDRRDSYNEQFF
CDR3 DNA: TGCGCCAGCAGCCAAGATGATAGGCGGGACTCCTACAATGAGCAGTTCTTC

CDR3 length: 11
clone size: -
D gene: -
J gene: TRBJ2-7
V gene: TRBV28
CDR3 protein: CASGVRYEQYF
CDR3 DNA: TGTGCCAGCGGGGTCCGCTACGAGCAGTACTTC

CDR3 length: 14
clone size: -
D gene: TRBD2
J gene: TRBJ2-3
V gene: TRBV5-4
CDR3 protein: CASSTTSGTDTQYF
CDR3 DNA: TGTGCCAGCAGTACGACTAGCGGCACAGATACGCAGTATTTT

CDR3 length: 15
clone size: -
D gene: TRBD2
J gene: TRBJ2-3
V gene: TRBV7-3
CDR3 protein: CASSPQRDSTDTQYF
CDR3 DNA: TGTGCCAGCAGCCCTCAGCGGGACTCCACAGATACGCAGTATTTT

CDR3 length: 15
clone size: -
D gene: TRBD1
J gene: TRBJ1-6
V gene: TRBV2
CDR3 protein: CASNLLTGSNSPLHF
CDR3 DNA: TGTGCCAGCAATTTGCTGACAGGGTCTAATTCACCCCTCCACTTT

CDR3 length: 14
clone size: -
D gene: -
J gene: TRBJ2-2
V gene: TRBV5-1
CDR3 protein: CASSLMKVNGELFF
CDR3 DNA: TGCGCCAGCAGCTTAATGAAAGTGAACGGGGAGCTGTTTTTT

CDR3 length: 13
clone size: once
D gene: -
J gene: TRBJ2-1
V gene: TRBV28
CDR3 protein: CASSLIVRNEQFF
CDR3 DNA: TGTGCCAGCAGTTTAATTGTAAGGAATGAGCAGTTCTTC

CDR3 length: 14
clone size: -
D gene: -
J gene: TRBJ2-3
V gene: TRBV6-1
CDR3 protein: CASSSPIPPDTQYF
CDR3 DNA: TGTGCCAGCAGCTCTCCGATACCCCCAGATACGCAGTATTTT

CDR3 length: 20
clone size: -
D gene: -
J gene: TRBJ1-3
V gene: TRBV2
CDR3 protein: CASSEILTPWGRSSGNTIYF
CDR3 DNA: TGTGCCAGCAGTGAAATACTAACACCCTGGGGCCGGAGCTCTGGAAACACCATATATTTT

CDR3 length: 15
clone size: -
D gene: -
J gene: TRBJ2-6
V gene: TRBV28
CDR3 protein: CASSLSGAGANVLTF
CDR3 DNA: TGTGCCAGCAGTTTATCTGGAGCCGGGGCCAACGTCCTGACTTTC

CDR3 length: 14
clone size: -
D gene: -
J gene: TRBJ1-5
V gene: TRBV6-5
CDR3 protein: CASSPWKVNQPQHF
CDR3 DNA: TGTGCCAGCAGTCCCTGGAAAGTCAATCAGCCCCAGCATTTT

CDR3 length: 12
clone size: -
D gene: -
J gene: TRBJ2-7
V gene: TRBV30
CDR3 protein: CAWKRAYYEQYF
CDR3 DNA: TGTGCCTGGAAGCGGGCGTATTACGAGCAGTACTTC

CDR3 length: 15
clone size: -
D gene: -
J gene: TRBJ2-1
V gene: TRBV7-9
CDR3 protein: CASSSLLSSYNEQFF
CDR3 DNA: TGTGCCAGCAGCTCCCTTTTGAGCTCCTACAATGAGCAGTTCTTC

CDR3 length: 13
clone size: -
D gene: -
J gene: TRBJ1-1
V gene: TRBV6-5
CDR3 protein: CASSYPGHLEAFF
CDR3 DNA: TGTGCCAGCAGTTACCCAGGACACCTTGAAGCTTTCTTT

CDR3 length: 16
clone size: few
D gene: TRBD2
J gene: TRBJ2-1
V gene: TRBV5-1
CDR3 protein: CASSPITSGSTNEQFF
CDR3 DNA: TGCGCCAGCAGCCCAATAACTAGCGGGAGTACAAATGAGCAGTTCTTC

CDR3 length: 10
clone size: -
D gene: -
J gene: TRBJ2-1
V gene: TRBV20-1
CDR3 protein: CPPASGEQFF
CDR3 DNA: TGCCCCCCAGCGTCGGGTGAGCAGTTCTTC

CDR3 length: 15
clone size: few
D gene: -
J gene: TRBJ1-3
V gene: TRBV5-1
CDR3 protein: CASSLGSGSGNTIYF
CDR3 DNA: TGCGCCAGCAGCCTTGGATCGGGATCGGGAAACACCATATATTTT

CDR3 length: 15
clone size: -
D gene: -
J gene: TRBJ1-1
V gene: TRBV13
CDR3 protein: CASSSVGQMRTEAFF
CDR3 DNA: TGTGCCAGCAGCTCCGTCGGGCAGATGAGAACTGAAGCTTTCTTT